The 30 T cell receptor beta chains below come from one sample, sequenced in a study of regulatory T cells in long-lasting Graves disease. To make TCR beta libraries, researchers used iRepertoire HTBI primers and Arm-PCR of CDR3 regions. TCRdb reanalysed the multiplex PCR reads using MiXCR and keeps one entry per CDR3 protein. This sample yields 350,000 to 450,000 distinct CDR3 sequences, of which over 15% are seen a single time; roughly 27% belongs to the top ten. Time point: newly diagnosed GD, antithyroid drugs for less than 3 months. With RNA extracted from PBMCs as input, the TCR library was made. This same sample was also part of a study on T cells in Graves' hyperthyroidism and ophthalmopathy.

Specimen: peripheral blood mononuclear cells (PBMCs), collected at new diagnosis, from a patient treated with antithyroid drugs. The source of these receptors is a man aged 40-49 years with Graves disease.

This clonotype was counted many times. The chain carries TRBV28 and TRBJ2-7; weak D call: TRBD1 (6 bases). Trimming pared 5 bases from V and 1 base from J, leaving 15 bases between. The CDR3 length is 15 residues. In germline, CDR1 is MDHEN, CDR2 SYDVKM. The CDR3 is CASSPLTGWSYEQYF. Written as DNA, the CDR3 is TGTGCCAGCAGTCCTCTGACAGGATGGTCCTACGAGCAGTACTTC.

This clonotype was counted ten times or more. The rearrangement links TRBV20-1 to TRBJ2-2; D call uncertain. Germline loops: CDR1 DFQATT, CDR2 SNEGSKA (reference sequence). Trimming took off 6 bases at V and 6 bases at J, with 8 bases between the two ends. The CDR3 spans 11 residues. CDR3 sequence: CSAEAPGELFF. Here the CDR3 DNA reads TGCAGTGCCGAGGCCCCCGGGGAGCTGTTTTTT.

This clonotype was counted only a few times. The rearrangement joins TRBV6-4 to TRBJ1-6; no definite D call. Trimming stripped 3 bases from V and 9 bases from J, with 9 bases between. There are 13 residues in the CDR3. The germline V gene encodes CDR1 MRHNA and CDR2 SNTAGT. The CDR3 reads CASSEEISSPLHF. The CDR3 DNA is TGTGCCAGCAGTGAAGAGATAAGTTCACCCCTCCACTTT.

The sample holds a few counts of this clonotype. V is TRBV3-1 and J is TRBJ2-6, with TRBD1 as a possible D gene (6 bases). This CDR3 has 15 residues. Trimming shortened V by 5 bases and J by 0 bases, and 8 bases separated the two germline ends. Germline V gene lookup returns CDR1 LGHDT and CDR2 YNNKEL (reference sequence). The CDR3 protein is CASSARGSGANVLTF. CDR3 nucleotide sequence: TGTGCCAGCAGCGCCAGGGGCTCTGGGGCCAACGTCCTGACTTTC.

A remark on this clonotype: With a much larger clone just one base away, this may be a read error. This chain's CDR3 is CVSSPNRGGGTGELFF. The CDR3 DNA follows: TGCGTCAGCAGCCCGAACAGGGGCGGCGGCACCGGGGAGCTGTTTTTT. V usage is TRBV5-1 and J usage is TRBJ2-2, with 7 bases fitting TRBD1. Germline CDR1 SGHRS, CDR2 YFSETQ. The CDR3 spans 16 residues. Full variable domain (outside the CDR3, taken from reference TRBV5-1 and TRBJ2-2): KAGVTQTPRYLIKTRGQQVTLSCSPISGHRSVSWYQQTPGQGLQFLFEYFSETQRNKGNFPGRFSGRQFSNSRSEMNVSTLELGDSALYLCVSSPNRGGGTGELFFGEGSRLTVL.

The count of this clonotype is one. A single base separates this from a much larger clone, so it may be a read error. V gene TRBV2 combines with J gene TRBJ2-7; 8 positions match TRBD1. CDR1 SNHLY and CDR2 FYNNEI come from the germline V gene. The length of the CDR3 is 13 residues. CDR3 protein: CAIQGAGSYGQYF. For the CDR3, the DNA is TGTGCCATCCAGGGGGCAGGGAGCTACGGGCAGTACTTC. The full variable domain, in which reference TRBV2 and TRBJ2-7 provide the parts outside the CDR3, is EPEVTQTPSHQVTQMGQEVILRCVPISNHLYFYWYRQILGQKVEFLVSFYNNEISEKSEIFDDQFSVERPDGSNFTLKIRSTKLEDSAMYFCAIQGAGSYGQYFGPGTRLTVT.

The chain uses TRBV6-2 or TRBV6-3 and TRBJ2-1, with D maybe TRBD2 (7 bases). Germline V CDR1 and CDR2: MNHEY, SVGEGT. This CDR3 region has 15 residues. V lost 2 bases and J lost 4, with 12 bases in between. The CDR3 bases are TGTGCCAGCAGTTACACCGGGGGGCAATACAATGAGCAGTTCTTC. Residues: CASSYTGGQYNEQFF.

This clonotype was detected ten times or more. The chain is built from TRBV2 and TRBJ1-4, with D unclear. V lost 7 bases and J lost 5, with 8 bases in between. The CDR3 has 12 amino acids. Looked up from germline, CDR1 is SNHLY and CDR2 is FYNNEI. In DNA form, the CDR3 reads TGTGCCAGCACACCGAAAAATGAAAAACTGTTTTTT. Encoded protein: CASTPKNEKLFF.

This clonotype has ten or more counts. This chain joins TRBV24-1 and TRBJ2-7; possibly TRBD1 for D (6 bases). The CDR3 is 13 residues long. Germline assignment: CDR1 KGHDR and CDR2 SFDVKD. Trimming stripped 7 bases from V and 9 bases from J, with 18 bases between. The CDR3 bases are TGTGCCACCAGCTCCGGGACACCACCCTTGCAGTACTTC. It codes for CATSSGTPPLQYF.

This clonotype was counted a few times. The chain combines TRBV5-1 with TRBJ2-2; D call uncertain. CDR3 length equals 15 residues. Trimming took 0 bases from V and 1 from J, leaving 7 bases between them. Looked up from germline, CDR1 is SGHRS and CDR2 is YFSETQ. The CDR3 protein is CASSLVVGNTGELFF. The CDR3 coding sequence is TGCGCCAGCAGCTTGGTAGTTGGGAACACCGGGGAGCTGTTTTTT.

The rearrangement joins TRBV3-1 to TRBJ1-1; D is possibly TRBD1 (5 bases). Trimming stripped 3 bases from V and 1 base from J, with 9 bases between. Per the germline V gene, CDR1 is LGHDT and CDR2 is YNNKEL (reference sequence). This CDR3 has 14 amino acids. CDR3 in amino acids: CASSHFGGNTEAFF. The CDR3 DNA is TGTGCCAGCAGCCACTTCGGGGGGAACACTGAAGCTTTCTTT. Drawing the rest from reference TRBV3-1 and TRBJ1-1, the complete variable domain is DTAVSQTPKYLVTQMGNDKSIKCEQNLGHDTMYWYKQDSKKFLKIMFSYNNKELIINETVPNRFSPKSPDKAHLNLHINSLELGDSAVYFCASSHFGGNTEAFFGQGTRLTVV.

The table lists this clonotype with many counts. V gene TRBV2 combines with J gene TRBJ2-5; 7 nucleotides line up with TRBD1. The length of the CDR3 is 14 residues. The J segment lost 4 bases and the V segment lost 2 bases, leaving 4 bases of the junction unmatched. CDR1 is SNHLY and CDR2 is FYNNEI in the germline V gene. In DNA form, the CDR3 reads TGTGCCAGCAGTGAACACAGGGGAGCAGAGACCCAGTACTTC. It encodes CASSEHRGAETQYF.

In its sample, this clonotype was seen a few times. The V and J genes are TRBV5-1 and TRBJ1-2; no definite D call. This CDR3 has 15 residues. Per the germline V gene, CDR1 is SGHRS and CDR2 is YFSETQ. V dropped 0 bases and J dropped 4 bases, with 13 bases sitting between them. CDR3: CASSLVDPWVYGYTF. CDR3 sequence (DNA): TGCGCCAGCAGCTTGGTAGATCCCTGGGTCTATGGCTACACCTTC.

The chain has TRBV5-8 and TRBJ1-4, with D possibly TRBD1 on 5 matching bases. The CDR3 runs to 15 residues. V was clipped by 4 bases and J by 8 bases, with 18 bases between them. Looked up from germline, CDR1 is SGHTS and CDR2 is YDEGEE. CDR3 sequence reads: CASSNPGFVSEKLFF. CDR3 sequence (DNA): TGTGCCAGCAGCAATCCAGGGTTTGTTTCCGAAAAACTGTTTTTT.

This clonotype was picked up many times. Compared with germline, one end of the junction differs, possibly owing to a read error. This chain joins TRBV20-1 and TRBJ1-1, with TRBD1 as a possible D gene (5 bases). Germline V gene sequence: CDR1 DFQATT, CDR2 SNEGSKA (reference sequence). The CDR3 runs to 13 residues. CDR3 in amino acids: CSARAGDNTEAFF. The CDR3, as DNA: TGCAGTGCCAGAGCGGGGGACAACACTGAAGCTTTCTTT.

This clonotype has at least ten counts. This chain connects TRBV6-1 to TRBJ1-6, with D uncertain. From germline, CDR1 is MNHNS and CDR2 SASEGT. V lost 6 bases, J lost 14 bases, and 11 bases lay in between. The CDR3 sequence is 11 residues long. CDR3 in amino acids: CASSSSWTLHF. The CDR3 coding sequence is TGTGCCAGCAGCTCAAGTTGGACCCTCCACTTT.

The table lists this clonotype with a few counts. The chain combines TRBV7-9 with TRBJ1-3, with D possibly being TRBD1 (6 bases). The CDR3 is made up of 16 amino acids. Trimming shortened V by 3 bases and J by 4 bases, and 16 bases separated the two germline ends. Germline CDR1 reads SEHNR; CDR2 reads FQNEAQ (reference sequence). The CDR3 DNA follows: TGTGCCAGCAGCTTTAAGCGAAGGACAGCAGGAAACACCATATATTTT. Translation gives CASSFKRRTAGNTIYF. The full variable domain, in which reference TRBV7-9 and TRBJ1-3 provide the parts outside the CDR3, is DTGVSQNPRHKITKRGQNVTFRCDPISEHNRLYWYRQTLGQGPEFLTYFQNEAQLEKSRLLSDRFSAERPKGSFSTLEIQRTEQGDSAMYLCASSFKRRTAGNTIYFGEGSWLTVV.

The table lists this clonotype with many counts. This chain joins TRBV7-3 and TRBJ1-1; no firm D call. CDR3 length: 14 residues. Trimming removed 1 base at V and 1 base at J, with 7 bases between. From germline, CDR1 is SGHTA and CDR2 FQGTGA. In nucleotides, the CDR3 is TGTGCCAGCAGCTTAAGAGCAGGGAACACTGAAGCTTTCTTT. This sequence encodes CASSLRAGNTEAFF.

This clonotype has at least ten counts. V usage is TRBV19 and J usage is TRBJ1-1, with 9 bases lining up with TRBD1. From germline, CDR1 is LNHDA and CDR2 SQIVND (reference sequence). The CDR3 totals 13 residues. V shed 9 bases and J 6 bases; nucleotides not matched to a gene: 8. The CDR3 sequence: CASDRGAQSEAFF. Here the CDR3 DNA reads TGTGCCAGCGACAGGGGGGCACAATCTGAAGCTTTCTTT.

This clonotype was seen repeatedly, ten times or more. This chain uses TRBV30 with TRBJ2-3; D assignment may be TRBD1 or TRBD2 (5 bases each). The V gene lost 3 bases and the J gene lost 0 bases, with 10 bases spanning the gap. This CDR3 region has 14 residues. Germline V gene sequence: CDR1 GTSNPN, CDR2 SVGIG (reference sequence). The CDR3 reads CAWSGWGSTDTQYF. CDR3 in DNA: TGTGCCTGGAGCGGTTGGGGGAGCACAGATACGCAGTATTTT.

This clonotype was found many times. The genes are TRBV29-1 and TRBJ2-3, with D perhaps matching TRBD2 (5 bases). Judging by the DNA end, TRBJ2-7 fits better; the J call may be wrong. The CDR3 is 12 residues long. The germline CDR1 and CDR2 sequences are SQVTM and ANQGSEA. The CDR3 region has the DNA TGCAGCGTCTCGGCAGAGGGCTACGAGCAGTACTTC. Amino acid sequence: CSVSAEGYEQYF.

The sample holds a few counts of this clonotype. CDR3 sequence (DNA): TGTGCCAGCAGCGGGACCATTGGGGGCCGCCCGGCTGAAGCTTTCTTT. Protein: CASSGTIGGRPAEAFF. The chain employs TRBV9 and TRBJ1-1; TRBD1 might be the D (6 bases). V lost 3 bases and J 6 bases, leaving 21 bases between the germline ends. Germline assignment: CDR1 SGDLS and CDR2 YYNGEE. The CDR3 spans 16 residues.

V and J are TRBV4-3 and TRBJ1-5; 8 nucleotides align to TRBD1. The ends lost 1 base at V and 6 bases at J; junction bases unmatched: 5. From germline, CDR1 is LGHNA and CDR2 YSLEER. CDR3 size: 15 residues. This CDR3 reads CASSQGGTGGQPQHF. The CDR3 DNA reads TGCGCCAGCAGCCAAGGGGGAACAGGGGGTCAGCCCCAGCATTTT.

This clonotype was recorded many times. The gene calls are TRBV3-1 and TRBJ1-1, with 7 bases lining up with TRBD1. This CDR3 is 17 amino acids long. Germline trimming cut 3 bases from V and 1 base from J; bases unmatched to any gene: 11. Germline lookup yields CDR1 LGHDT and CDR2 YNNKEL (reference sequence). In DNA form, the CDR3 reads TGTGCCAGCAGCCATCCTTCCCGACAGGGAAGGAACACTGAAGCTTTCTTT. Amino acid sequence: CASSHPSRQGRNTEAFF.

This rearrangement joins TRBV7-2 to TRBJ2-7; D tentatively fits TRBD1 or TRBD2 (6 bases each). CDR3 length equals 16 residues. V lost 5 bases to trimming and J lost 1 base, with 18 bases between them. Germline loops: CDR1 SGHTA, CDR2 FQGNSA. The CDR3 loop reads CASSAYRAGTSYEQYF. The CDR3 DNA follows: TGTGCCAGCAGCGCCTACAGGGCGGGAACTTCCTACGAGCAGTACTTC.

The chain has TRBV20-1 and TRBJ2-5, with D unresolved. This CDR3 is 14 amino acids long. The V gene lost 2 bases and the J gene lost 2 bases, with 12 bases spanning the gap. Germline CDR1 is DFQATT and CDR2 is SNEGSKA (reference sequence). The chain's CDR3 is CSARRQLNQETQYF. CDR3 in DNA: TGCAGTGCTAGACGTCAGCTGAATCAAGAGACCCAGTACTTC.

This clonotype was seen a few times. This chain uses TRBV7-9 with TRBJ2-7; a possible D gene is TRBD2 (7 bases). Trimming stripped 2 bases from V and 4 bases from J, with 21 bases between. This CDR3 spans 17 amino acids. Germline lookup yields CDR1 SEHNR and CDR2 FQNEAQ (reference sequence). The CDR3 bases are TGTGCCAGCAGCTTACCCAAGGGGGGGGGGGCCGAGTACGAGCAGTACTTC. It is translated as CASSLPKGGGAEYEQYF.

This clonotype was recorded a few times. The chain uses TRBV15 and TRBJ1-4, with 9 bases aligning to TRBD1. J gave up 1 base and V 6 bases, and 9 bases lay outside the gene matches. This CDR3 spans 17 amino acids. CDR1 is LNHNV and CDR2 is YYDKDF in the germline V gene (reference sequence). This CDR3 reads CATRGKGQGLTNEKLFF. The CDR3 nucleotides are TGTGCCACCAGGGGAAAGGGACAGGGCTTAACTAATGAAAAACTGTTTTTT. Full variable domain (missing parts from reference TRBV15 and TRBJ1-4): DAMVIQNPRYQVTQFGKPVTLSCSQTLNHNVMYWYQQKSSQAPKLLFHYYDKDFNNEADTPDNFQSRRPNTSFCFLDIRSPGLGDTAMYLCATRGKGQGLTNEKLFFGSGTQLSVL.

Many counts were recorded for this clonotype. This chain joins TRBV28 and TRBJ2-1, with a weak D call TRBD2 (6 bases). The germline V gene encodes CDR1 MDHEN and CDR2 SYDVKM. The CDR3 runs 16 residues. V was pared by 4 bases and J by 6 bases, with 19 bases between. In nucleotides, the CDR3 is TGTGCCAGCAGTTCCGAACTGCGGGGCTACGTCAATGAGCAGTTCTTC. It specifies CASSSELRGYVNEQFF.

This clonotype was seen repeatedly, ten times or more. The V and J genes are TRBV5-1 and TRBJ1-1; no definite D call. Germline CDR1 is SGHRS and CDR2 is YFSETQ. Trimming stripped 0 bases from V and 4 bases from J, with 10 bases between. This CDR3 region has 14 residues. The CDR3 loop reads CASSLEASSTEAFF. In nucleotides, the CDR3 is TGCGCCAGCAGCTTGGAGGCAAGCTCCACTGAAGCTTTCTTT.